A selection of T cell receptor beta chains follows, all from one sample in a study of cytomegalovirus exposure and HLA in healthy donors. Measured with immunoSEQ multiplex PCR; TCRdb has only the in-frame clones, and not every one. The table shows over 200,000 clones, with 82% occurring only once. The sequenced material came from PBMCs. The receptors were gathered from a man between 40 and 49 years old in good health and CMV-seropositive. The CDR3 runs from the conserved cysteine through the conserved F or W. A D gene is named only where the DNA matches it firmly. Clone size is stated in some rows and not others, as once, few, many or a class when expanded.

d_gene | abundance | j_gene | v_gene | CDR3nt | CDR3aa
. | . | TRBJ1-2 | TRBV5-5 | TGTGCCGGCAGCTTAAACAGGGACAACTATGGCTACACCTTC | CAGSLNRDNYGYTF
. | . | TRBJ1-1 | TRBV27 | TGTGCCAGCAGTTTCTCGACGACAGCTTCAGCTTTCTTT | CASSFSTTASAFF
. | . | TRBJ1-5 | TRBV2 | TGTGCCAGCAGTGAGATGGGAGTGATTAATCAGCCCCAGCATTTT | CASSEMGVINQPQHF
TRBD2 | . | TRBJ2-2 | TRBV5-4 | TGTGCCAGCAGCCCTGCGGCGGGAGGCGACACCGGGGAGCTGTTTTTT | CASSPAAGGDTGELFF
TRBD2 | . | TRBJ2-7 | TRBV28 | TGTGCCAGCAGTACTAGCGGGGGGGAGAGCGAGCAGTACTTC | CASSTSGGESEQYF
. | . | TRBJ2-3 | TRBV7-6 | TGTGCCAGCAGCTTAGCGAGGGAAGATACGCAGTATTTT | CASSLAREDTQYF
TRBD2 | . | TRBJ2-1 | TRBV7-6 | TGTGCCAGCAGCTCCGGACTAGCACCTGAGCAGTTCTTC | CASSSGLAPEQFF
. | . | TRBJ1-5 | TRBV27 | TGTGCCAGCAGCCCGAGCGGGAATCAGCCCCAGCATTTT | CASSPSGNQPQHF
. | few | TRBJ1-4 | TRBV19 | TGTGCCAGTAGTATAACGGCAACTAATGAAAAACTGTTTTTT | CASSITATNEKLFF
TRBD1 | once | TRBJ2-5 | TRBV5-1 | TGCGCCAGCATGTTGACAGGGACCGTTGAGACCCAGTACTTC | CASMLTGTVETQYF
TRBD2 | once | TRBJ2-7 | TRBV7-9 | TGTGCCAGCAGCTTGGGGGTAGCGGGACCCACCTACGAGCAGTACTTC | CASSLGVAGPTYEQYF
. | . | TRBJ2-7 | TRBV6-5 | TGTGCCAGCAGTCAGGGATCCTACGAGCAGTACTTC | CASSQGSYEQYF
. | . | TRBJ2-2 | TRBV5-1 | TGCGCCAGCAGCTTGGTCGAGCTATCCGGGGAGCTGTTTTTT | CASSLVELSGELFF
TRBD1 | . | TRBJ1-4 | TRBV2 | TGTGCCAGCAGCCGGGACAGGAATGAAAAACTGTTTTTT | CASSRDRNEKLFF
. | few | TRBJ1-2 | TRBV7-2 | TGTGCCAGCAGCTTAGCCGGGACTGGCTATGGCTACACCTTC | CASSLAGTGYGYTF
TRBD1 | . | TRBJ1-1 | TRBV10-3 | TGTGCCATCAGTACCATTCCCAACAGGGGGACCACTGAAGCTTTCTTT | CAISTIPNRGTTEAFF
. | . | TRBJ1-5 | TRBV19 | TGTGCCAGTAGTATCGGTCCAGGGCAGATTCAGCCCCAGCATTTT | CASSIGPGQIQPQHF
. | few | TRBJ1-1 | TRBV2 | TGTGCCAGCAGGGCCGTGGCAGTCACTGAAGCTTTCTTT | CASRAVAVTEAFF
TRBD2 | . | TRBJ2-3 | TRBV5-1 | TGCGCCAGCAATCTTTGGGCTAGCGGGATCACAGATACGCAGTATTTT | CASNLWASGITDTQYF
. | . | TRBJ1-2 | TRBV29-1 | TGCAGCGTTGTACCGGGGAACTATGGCTACACCTTC | CSVVPGNYGYTF
TRBD2 | . | TRBJ2-3 | TRBV7-3 | TGTGCCAGCAGCTTAGGGACTAGCGGGCGGGATACGCAGTATTTT | CASSLGTSGRDTQYF
. | . | TRBJ1-1 | TRBV30 | TGTGCCTGGAGAGACAGGAGGCGGTTCGGCACTGAAGCTTTCTTT | CAWRDRRRFGTEAFF
TRBD1 | once | TRBJ1-2 | TRBV6-5 | TGTGCCAGCAGTCTGACAGGGTCGCATGGCTACACCTTC | CASSLTGSHGYTF
. | . | TRBJ1-3 | TRBV9 | TGTGCCAGCAGCCCGCCCCGAGGCTCTGGAAACACCATATATTTT | CASSPPRGSGNTIYF
TRBD2 | . | TRBJ2-7 | TRBV7-9 | TGTGCCAGCAGCTTAACGGGGGGAGGCGACGAGCAGTACTTC | CASSLTGGGDEQYF
. | . | TRBJ2-1 | TRBV30 | TGTGCCTGGAGTAGGCAGGGGTTCCCCTACAATGAGCAGTTCTTC | CAWSRQGFPYNEQFF
. | . | TRBJ1-4 | TRBV5-1 | TGCGCCAGCAGCTTAAGCGGGGAAAAACTGTTTTTT | CASSLSGEKLFF
TRBD2 | . | TRBJ2-1 | TRBV5-5 | TGTGCCAGCAGCATACCGGGACTACCGAACAATGAGCAGTTCTTC | CASSIPGLPNNEQFF
. | . | TRBJ1-4 | TRBV6-6 | TGTGCCAGCAGTTACTCTTGGACAGTCGGAGAAAAACTGTTTTTT | CASSYSWTVGEKLFF